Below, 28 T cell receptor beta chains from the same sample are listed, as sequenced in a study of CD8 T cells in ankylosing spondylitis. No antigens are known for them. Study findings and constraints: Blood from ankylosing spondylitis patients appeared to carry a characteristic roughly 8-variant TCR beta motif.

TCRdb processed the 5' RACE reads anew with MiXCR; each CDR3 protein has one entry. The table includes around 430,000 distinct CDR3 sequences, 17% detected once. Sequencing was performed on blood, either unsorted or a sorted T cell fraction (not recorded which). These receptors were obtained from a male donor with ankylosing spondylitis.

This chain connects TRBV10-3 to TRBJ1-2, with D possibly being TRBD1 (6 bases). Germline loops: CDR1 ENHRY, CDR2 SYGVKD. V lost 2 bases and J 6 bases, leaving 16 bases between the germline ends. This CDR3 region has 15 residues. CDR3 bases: TGTGCCATCAGTGAGCCGCTAGCAGGGGTGGATGGCTACACCTTC. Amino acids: CAISEPLAGVDGYTF.

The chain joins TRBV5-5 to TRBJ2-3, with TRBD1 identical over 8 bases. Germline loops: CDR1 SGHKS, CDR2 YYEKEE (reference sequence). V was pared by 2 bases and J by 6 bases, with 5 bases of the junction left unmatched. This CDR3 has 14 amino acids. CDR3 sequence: CASSLQGVGDTQYF. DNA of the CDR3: TGTGCCAGCAGCTTACAGGGGGTTGGTGATACGCAGTATTTT.

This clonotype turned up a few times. CDR3 sequence: CATSYGQETQYF. The CDR3, as DNA: TGTGCCACATCCTATGGCCAAGAGACCCAGTACTTC. The chain employs TRBV10-3 and TRBJ2-5; D unclear. The CDR3 runs 12 residues. Between the trimmed V and J ends, which lost 10 bases and 1 base, there was a span of 10 bases. Germline V gives CDR1 ENHRY, CDR2 SYGVKD.

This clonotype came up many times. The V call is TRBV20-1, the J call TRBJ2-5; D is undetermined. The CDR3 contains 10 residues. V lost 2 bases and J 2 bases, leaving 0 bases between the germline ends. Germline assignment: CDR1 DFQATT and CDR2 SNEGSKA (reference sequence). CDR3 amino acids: CSARQETQYF. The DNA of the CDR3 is TGCAGTGCTAGACAAGAGACCCAGTACTTC.

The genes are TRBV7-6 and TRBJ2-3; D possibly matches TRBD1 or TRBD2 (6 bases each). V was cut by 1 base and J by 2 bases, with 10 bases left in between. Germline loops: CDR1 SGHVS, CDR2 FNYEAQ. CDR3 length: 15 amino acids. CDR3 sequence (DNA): TGTGCCAGCAGCTTAGAGGGGGACTTCACAGATACGCAGTATTTT. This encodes CASSLEGDFTDTQYF.

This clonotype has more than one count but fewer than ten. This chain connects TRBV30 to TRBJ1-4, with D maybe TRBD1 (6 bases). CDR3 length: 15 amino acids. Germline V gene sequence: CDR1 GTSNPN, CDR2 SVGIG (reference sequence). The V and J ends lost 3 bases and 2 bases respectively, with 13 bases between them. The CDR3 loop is CAWRWGGATNEKLFF. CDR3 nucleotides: TGTGCCTGGAGATGGGGGGGCGCGACTAATGAAAAACTGTTTTTT.

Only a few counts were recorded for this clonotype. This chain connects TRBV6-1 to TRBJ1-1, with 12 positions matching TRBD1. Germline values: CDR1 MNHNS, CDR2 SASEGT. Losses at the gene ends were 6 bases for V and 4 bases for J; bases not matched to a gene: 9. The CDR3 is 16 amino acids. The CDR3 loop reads CASRPGTGGPGTEAFF. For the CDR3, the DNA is TGTGCCAGCAGGCCCGGGACAGGGGGCCCAGGCACTGAAGCTTTCTTT.

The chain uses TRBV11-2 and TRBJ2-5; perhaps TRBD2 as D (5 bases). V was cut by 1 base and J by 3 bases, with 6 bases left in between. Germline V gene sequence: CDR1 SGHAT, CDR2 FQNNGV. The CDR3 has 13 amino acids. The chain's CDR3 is CASSLGEKETQYF. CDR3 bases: TGTGCCAGCAGCTTAGGGGAGAAAGAGACCCAGTACTTC.

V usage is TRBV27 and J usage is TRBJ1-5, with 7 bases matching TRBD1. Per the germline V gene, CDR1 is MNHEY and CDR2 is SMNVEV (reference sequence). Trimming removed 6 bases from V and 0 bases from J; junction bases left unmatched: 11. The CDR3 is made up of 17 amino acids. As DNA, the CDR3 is TGTGCCAGCAGCCTAAGGGGGCAGGCCTTTAGCAATCAGCCCCAGCATTTT. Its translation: CASSLRGQAFSNQPQHF.

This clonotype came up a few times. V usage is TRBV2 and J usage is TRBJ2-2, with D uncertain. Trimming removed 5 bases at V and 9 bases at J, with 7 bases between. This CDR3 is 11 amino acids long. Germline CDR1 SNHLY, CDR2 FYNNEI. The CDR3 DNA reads TGTGCCAGCAGTACCGGGTGGGAGCTGTTTTTT. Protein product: CASSTGWELFF. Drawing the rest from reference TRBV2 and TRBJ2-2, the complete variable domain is EPEVTQTPSHQVTQMGQEVILRCVPISNHLYFYWYRQILGQKVEFLVSFYNNEISEKSEIFDDQFSVERPDGSNFTLKIRSTKLEDSAMYFCASSTGWELFFGEGSRLTVL.

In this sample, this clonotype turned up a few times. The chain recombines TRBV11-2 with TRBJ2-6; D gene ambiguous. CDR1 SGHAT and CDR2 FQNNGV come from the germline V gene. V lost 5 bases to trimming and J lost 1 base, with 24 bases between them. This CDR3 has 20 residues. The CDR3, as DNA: TGTGCCAGCAGCCTAAGGCCGGGCACTTATTTGGATTCTGGGGCCAACGTCCTGACTTTC. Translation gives CASSLRPGTYLDSGANVLTF.

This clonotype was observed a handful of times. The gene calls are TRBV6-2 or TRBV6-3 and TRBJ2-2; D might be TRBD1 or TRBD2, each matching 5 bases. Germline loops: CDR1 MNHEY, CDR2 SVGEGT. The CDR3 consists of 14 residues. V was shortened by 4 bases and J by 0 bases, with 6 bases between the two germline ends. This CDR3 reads CASSWDPNTGELFF. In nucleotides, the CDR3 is TGTGCCAGCAGTTGGGACCCGAACACCGGGGAGCTGTTTTTT.

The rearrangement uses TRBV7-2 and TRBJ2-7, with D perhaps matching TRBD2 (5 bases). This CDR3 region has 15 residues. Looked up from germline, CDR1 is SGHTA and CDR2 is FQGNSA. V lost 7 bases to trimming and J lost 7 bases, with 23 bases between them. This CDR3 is CASTAPRGESKEQYF. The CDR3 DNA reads TGTGCCAGCACCGCCCCCCGGGGTGAGTCGAAAGAGCAGTACTTC.

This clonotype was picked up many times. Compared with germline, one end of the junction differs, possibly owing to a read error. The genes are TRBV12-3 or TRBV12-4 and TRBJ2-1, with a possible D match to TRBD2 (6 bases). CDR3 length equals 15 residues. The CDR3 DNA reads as TGTGCCAGCAGCTTAGATCCCCCGGTCGGGAGTGAGCAGTTCTTC. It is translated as CASSLDPPVGSEQFF.

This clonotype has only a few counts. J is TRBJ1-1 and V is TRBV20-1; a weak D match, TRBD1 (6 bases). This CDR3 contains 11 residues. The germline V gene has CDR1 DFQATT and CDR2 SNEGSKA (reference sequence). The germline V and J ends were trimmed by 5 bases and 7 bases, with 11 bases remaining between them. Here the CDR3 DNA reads TGCAGTGCTCAACAGGGACTTGAAGCTTTCTTT. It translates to CSAQQGLEAFF.

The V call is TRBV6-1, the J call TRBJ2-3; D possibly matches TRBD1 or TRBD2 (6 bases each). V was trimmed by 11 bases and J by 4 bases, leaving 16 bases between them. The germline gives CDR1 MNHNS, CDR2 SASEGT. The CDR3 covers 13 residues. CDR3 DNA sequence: TGTGCCTGGAGGGGGGACGGGGCAGATACGCAGTATTTT. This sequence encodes CAWRGDGADTQYF.

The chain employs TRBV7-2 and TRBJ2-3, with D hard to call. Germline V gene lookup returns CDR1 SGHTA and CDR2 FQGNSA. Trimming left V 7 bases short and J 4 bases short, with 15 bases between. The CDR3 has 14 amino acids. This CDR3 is CASTFGSRADTQYF. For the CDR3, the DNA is TGTGCCAGCACCTTCGGGTCTCGGGCAGATACGCAGTATTTT.

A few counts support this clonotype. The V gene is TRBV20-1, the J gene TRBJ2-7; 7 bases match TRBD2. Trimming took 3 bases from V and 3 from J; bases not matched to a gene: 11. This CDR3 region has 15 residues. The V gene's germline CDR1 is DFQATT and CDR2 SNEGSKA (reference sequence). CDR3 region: CSASKAGGGSYEQYF. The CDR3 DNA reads TGCAGTGCTAGTAAGGCTGGGGGGGGAAGCTACGAGCAGTACTTC.

CDR3 DNA: TGTGCCAGCAGCAAAAGCGGGAGCAACACCGGGGAGCTGTTTTTT. The encoded protein is CASSKSGSNTGELFF. This rearrangement joins TRBV7-6 to TRBJ2-2, with 8 nucleotides matching TRBD2. Trimming at V came to 5 bases and at J to 2 bases, leaving 4 bases not matched to a gene. Looked up from germline, CDR1 is SGHVS and CDR2 is FNYEAQ. This CDR3 is built from 15 residues.

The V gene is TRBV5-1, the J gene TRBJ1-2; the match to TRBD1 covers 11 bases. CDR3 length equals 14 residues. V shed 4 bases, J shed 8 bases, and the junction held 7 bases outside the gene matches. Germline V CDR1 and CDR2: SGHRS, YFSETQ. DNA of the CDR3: TGCGCCAGCAGCGCGGGGACAGGGGGTTTCGGCTACACCTTC. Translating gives CASSAGTGGFGYTF.

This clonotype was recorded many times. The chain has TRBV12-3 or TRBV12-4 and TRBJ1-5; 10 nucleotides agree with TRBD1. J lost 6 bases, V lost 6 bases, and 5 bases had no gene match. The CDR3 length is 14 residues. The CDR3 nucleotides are TGTGCCAGCAGCCTGGGGGACAGGGGTCAGCCCCAGCATTTT. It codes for CASSLGDRGQPQHF.

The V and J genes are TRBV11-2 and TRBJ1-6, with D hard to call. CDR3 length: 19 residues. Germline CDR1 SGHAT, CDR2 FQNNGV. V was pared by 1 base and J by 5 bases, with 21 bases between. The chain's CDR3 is CASSLVGPVAFTNNSPLHF. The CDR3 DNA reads TGTGCCAGCAGCTTAGTCGGTCCTGTCGCTTTTACCAATAATTCACCCCTCCACTTT.

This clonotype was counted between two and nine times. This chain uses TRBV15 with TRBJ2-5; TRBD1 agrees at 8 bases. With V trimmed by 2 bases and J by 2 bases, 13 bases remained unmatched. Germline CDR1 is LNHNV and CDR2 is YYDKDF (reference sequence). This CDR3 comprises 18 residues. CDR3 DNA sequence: TGTGCCACCAGCAGACCGAAGGGGACAGGCTCCCTACAAGAGACCCAGTACTTC. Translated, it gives CATSRPKGTGSLQETQYF.

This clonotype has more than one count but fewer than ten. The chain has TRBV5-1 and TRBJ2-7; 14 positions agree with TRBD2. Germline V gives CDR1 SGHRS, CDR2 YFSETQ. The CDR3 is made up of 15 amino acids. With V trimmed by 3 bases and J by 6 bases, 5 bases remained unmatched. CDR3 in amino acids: CASSYGLAGGGEQYF. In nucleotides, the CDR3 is TGCGCCAGCAGCTACGGACTAGCGGGGGGTGGCGAGCAGTACTTC. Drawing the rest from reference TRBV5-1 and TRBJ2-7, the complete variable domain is KAGVTQTPRYLIKTRGQQVTLSCSPISGHRSVSWYQQTPGQGLQFLFEYFSETQRNKGNFPGRFSGRQFSNSRSEMNVSTLELGDSALYLCASSYGLAGGGEQYFGPGTRLTVT.

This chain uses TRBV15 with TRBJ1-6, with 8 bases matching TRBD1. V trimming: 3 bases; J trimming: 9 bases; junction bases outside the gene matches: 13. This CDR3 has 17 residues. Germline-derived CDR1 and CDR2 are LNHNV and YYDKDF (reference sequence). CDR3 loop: CATSSGGTTGDGSPLHF. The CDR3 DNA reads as TGTGCCACCAGCAGTGGGGGAACGACAGGGGACGGTTCACCCCTCCACTTT.

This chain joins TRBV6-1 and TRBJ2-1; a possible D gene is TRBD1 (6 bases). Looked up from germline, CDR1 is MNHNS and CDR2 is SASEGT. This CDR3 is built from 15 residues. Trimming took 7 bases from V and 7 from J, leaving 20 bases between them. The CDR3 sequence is CASTGDPIGSNEQFF. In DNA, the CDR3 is TGTGCCAGCACAGGGGACCCAATAGGAAGTAATGAGCAGTTCTTC.

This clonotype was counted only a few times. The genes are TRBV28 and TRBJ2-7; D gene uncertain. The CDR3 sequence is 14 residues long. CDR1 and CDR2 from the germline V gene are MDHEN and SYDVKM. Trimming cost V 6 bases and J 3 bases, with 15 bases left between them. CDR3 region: CASSPRLSYYEQYF. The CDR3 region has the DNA TGTGCCAGCAGCCCCCGGCTTTCTTACTACGAGCAGTACTTC.

CDR3 in DNA: TGCAGTGTTGAATCCGGGACAGGGGATTCACCCCTCCACTTT. Translation: CSVESGTGDSPLHF. The chain links TRBV20-1 to TRBJ1-6; TRBD1 matches at 10 bases. The junction had 8 bases not matched to a gene; V was cut back by 7 bases and J by 8 bases. CDR3 length equals 14 residues. Germline V gene sequence: CDR1 DFQATT, CDR2 SNEGSKA (reference sequence).